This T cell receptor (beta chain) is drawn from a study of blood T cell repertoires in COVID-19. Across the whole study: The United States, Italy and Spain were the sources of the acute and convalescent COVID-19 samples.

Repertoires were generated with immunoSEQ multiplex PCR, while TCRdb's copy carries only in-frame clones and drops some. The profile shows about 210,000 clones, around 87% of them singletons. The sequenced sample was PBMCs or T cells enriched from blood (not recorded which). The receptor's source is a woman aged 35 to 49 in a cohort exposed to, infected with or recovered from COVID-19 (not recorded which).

The CDR3 loop is CASSHGDRGTSYGYTF. For the CDR3, the DNA is TGTGCCAGCAGCCACGGAGACAGGGGGACTAGCTATGGCTACACCTTC. The chain links TRBV3-1 (or the pseudogene TRBV3-2) to TRBJ1-2, with 9 bases aligning to TRBD1. Trimming cost V 3 bases and J 4 bases; bases outside gene matches: 9. The CDR3 is 16 residues long. Germline CDR1 and CDR2: LGHDT and YNNKEL (reference sequence).